This TCR beta chain is drawn from a study of Graves' ophthalmopathy and Graves' hyperthyroidism. RNA transcripts yielded amplified TCR beta CDR3 regions. In the first round, RT-PCR was carried out with HTBI primers, and a multiplex PCR formed the second round. TCRdb re-called the multiplex PCR reads with MiXCR, one entry per CDR3 protein. The sample yields approximately 640,000 distinct CDR3 sequences, about two fifths seen once. There are 17 residues in the CDR3. V trimming: 2 bases; J trimming: 3 bases; junction bases outside the gene matches: 9. V usage is TRBV12-3 or TRBV12-4 and J usage is TRBJ1-5, with TRBD1 matching 8 bases. Sample: peripheral blood. The TCR originated in an adult man with Graves' ophthalmopathy. CDR3 sequence: CASSLPVGQGVNQPQHF. CDR3 DNA: TGTGCCAGCAGTTTACCTGTAGGACAGGGTGTCAATCAGCCCCAGCATTTT.